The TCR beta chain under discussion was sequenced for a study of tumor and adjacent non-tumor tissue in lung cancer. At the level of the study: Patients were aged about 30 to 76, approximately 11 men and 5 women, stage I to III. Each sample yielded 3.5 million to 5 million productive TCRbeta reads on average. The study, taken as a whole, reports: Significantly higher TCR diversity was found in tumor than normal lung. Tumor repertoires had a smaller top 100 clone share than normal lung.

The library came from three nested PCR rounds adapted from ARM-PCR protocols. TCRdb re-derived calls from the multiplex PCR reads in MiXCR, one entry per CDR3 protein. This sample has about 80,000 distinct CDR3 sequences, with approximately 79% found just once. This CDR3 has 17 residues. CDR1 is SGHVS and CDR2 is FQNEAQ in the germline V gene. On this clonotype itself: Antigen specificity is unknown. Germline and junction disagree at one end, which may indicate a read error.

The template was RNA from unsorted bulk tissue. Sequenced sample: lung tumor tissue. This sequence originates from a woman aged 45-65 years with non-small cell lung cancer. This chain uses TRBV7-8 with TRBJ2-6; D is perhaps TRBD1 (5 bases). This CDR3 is CASSPKTELSGANILTF. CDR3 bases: TGTGCCAGCAGCCCCAAAACAGAGTTGTCTGGGGCCAACATCCTGACTTTC.